This T cell receptor beta chain was captured in a study of T-cell reconstitution after alpha-beta-depleted transplantation in children. This clonotype was picked up a small number of times. Library preparation (for TCRbeta) was performed with unique molecular identifiers. TCRdb reprocessed the PCR reads via MiXCR and lists one record per CDR3 protein. The sample includes about 400,000 distinct CDR3 sequences, roughly 21% of them seen just once. Trimming stripped 7 bases from V and 3 bases from J, with 12 bases between. The CDR3 spans 12 residues. The V gene's germline CDR1 is DFQATT and CDR2 SNEGSKA (reference sequence).

The chain couples TRBV20-1 to TRBJ1-2; weak D call: TRBD1 (5 bases). The specimen was PBMCs from the stem cell graft donor, collected from the stem cell graft. This receptor was identified in a human donor who donated a stem cell graft to a child with acute myeloid leukemia. The CDR3 sequence: CSGLWGDYGYTF. The CDR3 region has the DNA TGCAGTGGACTCTGGGGGGACTATGGCTACACCTTC.